The rows below give T cell receptor beta chains drawn from one sample of a study of T cell changes during pregnancy in multiple sclerosis. Sequenced by immunoSEQ multiplex PCR; TCRdb stores in-frame clones only, minus some. The data show under 55,000 clones, approximately 94% seen once. The sequencing here drew on CD4+ T cells from peripheral blood mononuclear cells, taken in the third trimester of pregnancy. The receptors originated from a female donor with multiple sclerosis, enrolled in a pregnancy study. Both conserved end residues are part of each CDR3. The order of the fields is J gene, V gene, clone size, D gene, CDR3 DNA, CDR3 protein. A D gene is named only where the DNA matches it firmly. Clone size is shown for a subset of rows, as once, few, many or a class of expanded clone.

TRBJ2-1 | TRBV19 | - | - | TGTGCCAGTAGTATTCTACGGGACTTCTCCTACAATGAGCAGTTCTTC | CASSILRDFSYNEQFF
TRBJ2-3 | TRBV2 | - | - | TGTGCCAGCACCCTAGCGGGACAGGGGACAGATACGCAGTATTTT | CASTLAGQGTDTQYF
TRBJ2-5 | TRBV14 | - | TRBD1 | TGTGCCAGCAGCCCGCTCGGGACAGGGGGCGCGGAGACCCAGTACTTC | CASSPLGTGGAETQYF
TRBJ2-7 | TRBV5-1 | once | TRBD2 | TGCGCCAGCAGCTTGGGGTGGGGGACTAGCGGGAGAGAATACGAGCAGTACTTC | CASSLGWGTSGREYEQYF
TRBJ2-3 | TRBV27 | - | - | TGTGCCAGCAGTTTGGCAAACACAGATACGCAGTATTTT | CASSLANTDTQYF
TRBJ1-1 | TRBV6-6 | - | - | TGTGCCAGCAGTTACTCGTTGAAGGGGAGGGCCGCTGAAGCTTTCTTT | CASSYSLKGRAAEAFF
TRBJ1-1 | TRBV11-2 | - | TRBD1 | TGTGCCAGCAGCCCCGACAGGGGAAGGACTGAAGCTTTCTTT | CASSPDRGRTEAFF
TRBJ2-1 | TRBV11-3 | - | TRBD2 | TGTGCCAGCAGCTCCATAGCGGGAGGTGAGCAGTTCTTC | CASSSIAGGEQFF
TRBJ2-3 | TRBV19 | - | TRBD2 | TGTGCCAGTAGTATAGGGACTAGCGGGGGGGCAGATACGCAGTATTTT | CASSIGTSGGADTQYF
TRBJ2-3 | TRBV18 | - | TRBD1 | TGTGCCAGCTCACTACGAACGGGACAGGGGTCAGATACGCAGTATTTT | CASSLRTGQGSDTQYF
TRBJ1-5 | TRBV19 | - | - | TGTGCCAGTAGTATACGGGGAAATCAGCCCCAGCATTTT | CASSIRGNQPQHF
TRBJ1-2 | TRBV10-3 | - | TRBD1 | TGTGCCATCAGTGGGACAGGGGGAGGAGGCTACACCTTC | CAISGTGGGGYTF
TRBJ1-5 | TRBV28 | - | - | TGTGCCAGCAGTTTGGGGGCCACTATAAATCAGCCCCAGCATTTT | CASSLGATINQPQHF
TRBJ2-3 | TRBV27 | - | TRBD1 | TGTGCCAGCAGTACCGAACAGGGGGAGGGCACAGATACGCAGTATTTT | CASSTEQGEGTDTQYF
TRBJ1-3 | TRBV19 | - | TRBD1 | TGTGCCACTGTTGATGGACAGGATAAAGGAAACACCATATATTTT | CATVDGQDKGNTIYF
TRBJ2-7 | TRBV5-6 | - | TRBD1 | TGTGCCAGCAGCTTGGTGGGACAGGGCTCCTACGAGCAGTACTTC | CASSLVGQGSYEQYF